Presented here are 20 T cell receptor beta chains from one specimen sequenced in a study of T cells in tuberculosis (dated by TCRdb to about 2018). Preparation of the library involved the immunoSEQ multiplex PCR assay. What TCRdb holds here is the immuneACCESS table cut down to in-frame rearrangements. Part of the clones is not present; checked against another copy, under half of the missing clones reflect an unresolved V gene, and the others are unexplained. The table for this sample lists tens of thousands of clones; 80% to 95% of them were counted only once. In total, the top ten clones hold 2% to 2.5% of the sample. What was sequenced was PBMCs. Receptors originate from a donor aged 10 to 29 with latent tuberculosis or without tuberculosis infection.

The chain has TRBV9 and TRBJ1-4; no clear D gene. Trimming took off 0 bases at V and 0 bases at J, with 3 bases between the two ends. There are 14 residues in the CDR3. CDR1 and CDR2 (germline): SGDLS, YYNGEE. In DNA form, the CDR3 reads TGTGCCAGCAGCGTAGGAGCAACTAATGAAAAACTGTTTTTT. Translated: CASSVGATNEKLFF.

The genes are TRBV10-1 and TRBJ2-7; a possible D gene is TRBD2 (5 bases). The CDR3 is made up of 14 amino acids. V was clipped by 4 bases and J by 2 bases, with 12 bases between them. The germline CDR1 and CDR2 sequences are WNHNN and SYGVQD (reference sequence). The CDR3 sequence: CASSASGLTYEQYF. In nucleotides, the CDR3 is TGCGCCAGCAGTGCCTCGGGGTTAACCTACGAGCAGTACTTC.

The V and J genes are TRBV28 and TRBJ2-1, with TRBD2 matching 13 bases. V was pared by 5 bases and J by 10 bases, with 8 bases of the junction left unmatched. CDR3 length: 15 residues. The V gene's germline CDR1 is MDHEN and CDR2 SYDVKM. This chain's CDR3 is CASSLGLAGAGEQFF. CDR3 nucleotides: TGTGCCAGCAGTCTCGGACTAGCGGGGGCAGGGGAGCAGTTCTTC.

The chain carries TRBV5-4 and TRBJ2-7, with 8 bases that match TRBD2. The J segment lost 6 bases and the V segment lost 4 bases, leaving 12 bases of the junction unmatched. This CDR3 contains 15 residues. Germline CDR1 is SGHNT and CDR2 is YYREEE (reference sequence). The CDR3 protein is CASSRPNGGDTEQYF. CDR3 DNA: TGTGCCAGCAGCCGCCCGAACGGGGGGGATACCGAGCAGTACTTC.

The gene calls are TRBV28 and TRBJ1-6, with D maybe TRBD1 (5 bases). Per germline, CDR1 MDHEN and CDR2 SYDVKM. V dropped 6 bases and J dropped 16 bases, with 16 bases sitting between them. CDR3 length equals 12 residues. This CDR3 reads CASSRLQEKLHF. The CDR3 DNA sequence: TGTGCCAGCAGCCGCTTACAGGAGAAGCTCCACTTT.

The J gene is TRBJ1-5, the V gene TRBV29-1; possible D gene TRBD1, 5 bases. The germline gives CDR1 SQVTM, CDR2 ANQGSEA. The CDR3 runs to 16 residues. V lost 2 bases, J lost 4 bases, and 18 bases lay in between. Written as DNA, the CDR3 is TGCAGCGTTGAACTAGTGGGCAGTGGGGCTAATCAGCCCCAGCATTTT. It encodes CSVELVGSGANQPQHF.

V usage is TRBV7-2 and J usage is TRBJ1-2; D gene ambiguous. Germline V gene sequence: CDR1 SGHTA, CDR2 FQGNSA. The CDR3 extends over 14 amino acids. Trimming removed 1 base at V and 1 base at J, with 7 bases between. CDR3 protein: CASSLVPSNYGYTF. The CDR3 nucleotides read TGTGCCAGCAGCTTAGTCCCCAGTAACTATGGCTACACCTTC.

J is TRBJ1-1 and V is TRBV11-2, with D perhaps TRBD1 (6 bases). CDR3 length equals 14 residues. V gave up 1 base and J gave up 4 bases, with 10 bases separating them. CDR1 is SGHAT and CDR2 is FQNNGV in the germline V gene. CDR3 sequence: CASSLAGVGTEAFF. The CDR3 DNA sequence: TGTGCCAGCAGCTTAGCAGGGGTGGGCACTGAAGCTTTCTTT. The full variable domain, rest sourced from reference TRBV11-2 and TRBJ1-1, is EAGVAQSPRYKIIEKRQSVAFWCNPISGHATLYWYQQILGQGPKLLIQFQNNGVVDDSQLPKDRFSAERLKGVDSTLKIQPAKLEDSAVYLCASSLAGVGTEAFFGQGTRLTVV.

The J gene is TRBJ2-3, the V gene TRBV4-1; 11 bases map to TRBD2. After removal of 3 bases from V and 6 bases from J, the junction contained 11 bases not matched to a gene. This CDR3 has 17 residues. Germline V CDR1 and CDR2: MGHRA, YSYEKL. CDR3 amino acids: CASSQGSGGGLADTQYF. CDR3 in DNA: TGCGCCAGCAGCCAGGGTAGCGGGGGGGGCTTAGCGGATACGCAGTATTTT.

Written as DNA, the CDR3 is TGTGCCAGCAGTTACGGCAACAGGGGGCGAACTGAAGCTTTCTTT. The encoded protein is CASSYGNRGRTEAFF. The chain uses TRBV6-6 and TRBJ1-1; 9 bases line up with TRBD1. V gave up 2 bases and J gave up 5 bases; unmatched junction bases: 6. Germline V gene sequence: CDR1 MNHNY, CDR2 SVGAGI (reference sequence). The CDR3 length is 15 residues.

This sequence joins TRBV7-2 and TRBJ2-2; weak D call: TRBD2 (5 bases). Germline V CDR1 and CDR2: SGHTA, FQGNSA. Trimming shortened V by 5 bases and J by 8 bases, and 9 bases separated the two germline ends. The CDR3 has 12 residues. CDR3 in amino acids: CASSARGGELFF. CDR3 DNA sequence: TGTGCCAGCAGCGCACGAGGGGGGGAGCTGTTTTTT.

This sequence joins TRBV4-1 and TRBJ2-7, with D possibly matching TRBD2 (5 bases). The CDR3 loop spans 16 amino acids. V shed 1 base and J shed 0 bases, with 13 bases lying between them. The germline V gene encodes CDR1 MGHRA and CDR2 YSYEKL. CDR3 in DNA: TGCGCCAGCAGCCAAGTCCCACCGGCGGGCTCCTACGAGCAGTACTTC. Translated: CASSQVPPAGSYEQYF.

The V gene is TRBV7-2, the J gene TRBJ1-2, with 8 positions matching TRBD1. The CDR3 totals 13 residues. The J segment lost 7 bases and the V segment lost 4 bases, leaving 5 bases of the junction unmatched. Germline V gene lookup returns CDR1 SGHTA and CDR2 FQGNSA. The CDR3 DNA follows: TGTGCCAGCAGCTCCGCGGACAGGGTTGGCTACACCTTC. Residues: CASSSADRVGYTF.

This clone was observed once. The gene calls are TRBV4-3 and TRBJ2-5, with 8 bases aligning to TRBD1. There are 16 residues in the CDR3. Unmatched junction bases numbered 11, after V lost 4 bases and J lost 4 bases. Per germline, CDR1 LGHNA and CDR2 YSLEER. The CDR3 loop is CASSREVRGRGETQYF. The CDR3, as DNA: TGCGCCAGCAGCCGAGAAGTCAGGGGGCGAGGAGAGACCCAGTACTTC.

The chain links TRBV5-1 to TRBJ2-1; TRBD2 aligns across 8 bases. The CDR3 runs to 16 residues. In germline, CDR1 is SGHRS, CDR2 YFSETQ. Trimming cost V 5 bases and J 3 bases; bases outside gene matches: 10. In DNA, the CDR3 is TGCGCCAGCAGACTAGTCCGACTAGCGTTCTACAATGAGCAGTTCTTC. Protein: CASRLVRLAFYNEQFF.

The chain recombines TRBV7-9 with TRBJ1-1; D is uncertain. Looked up from germline, CDR1 is SEHNR and CDR2 is FQNEAQ (reference sequence). This CDR3 has 14 amino acids. The ends were cut back, 5 bases at V and 1 base at J, with 11 bases in the middle. CDR3 region: CASSPRKRNTEAFF. CDR3 nucleotides: TGTGCCAGCAGCCCCCGAAAGAGGAACACTGAAGCTTTCTTT.

This rearrangement joins TRBV19 to TRBJ2-1; maybe TRBD1 (5 bases). V lost 4 bases and J 3 bases, leaving 7 bases between the germline ends. CDR3 length: 13 amino acids. Per germline, CDR1 LNHDA and CDR2 SQIVND (reference sequence). CDR3 nucleotide sequence: TGTGCCAGTAGTACAGGGTACTACAATGAGCAGTTCTTC. Its protein product is CASSTGYYNEQFF.

The rearrangement uses TRBV7-2 and TRBJ1-2, with no clear D. Trimming stripped 5 bases from V and 8 bases from J, with 15 bases between. Germline V gene sequence: CDR1 SGHTA, CDR2 FQGNSA. The CDR3 loop spans 13 amino acids. The CDR3 nucleotides are TGTGCCAGCAGCCCACTGACATCGGGGGGCTACACCTTC. It is translated as CASSPLTSGGYTF.

Only one count was recorded for this clone. The V gene is TRBV11-2, the J gene TRBJ2-2, with 7 bases matching TRBD1. V trimming: 6 bases; J trimming: 3 bases; junction bases outside the gene matches: 7. Germline values: CDR1 SGHAT, CDR2 FQNNGV. The CDR3 is made up of 15 amino acids. The CDR3 region has the DNA TGTGCCAGCAGTTCACAGGGGTCGGACACCGGGGAGCTGTTTTTT. Protein sequence: CASSSQGSDTGELFF.

The CDR3 DNA reads as TGTGCCAGCAGTTTAAGTCCCAGGGTAGGTGAAGCTTTCTTT. This encodes CASSLSPRVGEAFF. The chain has TRBV28 and TRBJ1-1, with TRBD1 as a possible D gene (5 bases). The CDR3 spans 14 residues. Germline-derived CDR1 and CDR2 are MDHEN and SYDVKM. V was cut by 2 bases and J by 7 bases, with 14 bases left in between.